This T cell receptor beta chain is drawn from a study of T cell responses to AZD1222 COVID-19 vaccine. Study summary: Pooled together were second doses at about 4 or about 12 weeks. General study findings and limits: Baseline seropositivity characterized only a handful of AZD1222 recipients. Mapped onto spike, vaccine-associated CD4 TCRs spanned it and were dominant at 160-218 and 743-854. Repertoires were obtained solely post-peak T cell response.

About this clone: Its antigen is undetermined.

Clones were read by immunoSEQ multiplex PCR, and TCRdb kept only the in-frame ones, dropping some. The sample records some 99,000 clones, roughly 87% being singletons. This material consisted of peripheral blood, taken on day 0 of AZD1222 vaccination. The receptor was isolated from an adult in good health.

As DNA, the CDR3 is TGTGCCAGCAGTTCCCGGACGGGCTACAATGAGCAGTTCTTC. It encodes CASSSRTGYNEQFF. This chain links TRBV6-2 or TRBV6-3 with TRBJ2-1; D is ambiguous. CDR3 length equals 14 residues. The V end was cut by 4 bases, the J end by 3 bases, with 10 bases between. The germline CDR1 and CDR2 sequences are MNHEY and SVGEGT.